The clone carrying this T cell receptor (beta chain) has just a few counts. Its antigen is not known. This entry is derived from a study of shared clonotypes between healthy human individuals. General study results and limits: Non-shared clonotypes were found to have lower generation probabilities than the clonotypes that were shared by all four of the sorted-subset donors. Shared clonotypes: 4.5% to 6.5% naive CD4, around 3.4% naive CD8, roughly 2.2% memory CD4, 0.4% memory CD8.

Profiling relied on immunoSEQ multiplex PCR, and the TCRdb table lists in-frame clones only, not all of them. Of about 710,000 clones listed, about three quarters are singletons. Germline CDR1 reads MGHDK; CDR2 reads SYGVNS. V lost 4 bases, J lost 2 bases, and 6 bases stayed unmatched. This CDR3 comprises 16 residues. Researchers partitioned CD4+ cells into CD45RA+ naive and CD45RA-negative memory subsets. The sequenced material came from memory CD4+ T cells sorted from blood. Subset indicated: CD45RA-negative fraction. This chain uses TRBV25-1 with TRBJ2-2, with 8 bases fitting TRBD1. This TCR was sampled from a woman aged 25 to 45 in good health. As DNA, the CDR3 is TGTGCCAGCAGTGGCCAGGGGGCGGTCAACACCGGGGAGCTGTTTTTT. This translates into CASSGQGAVNTGELFF.